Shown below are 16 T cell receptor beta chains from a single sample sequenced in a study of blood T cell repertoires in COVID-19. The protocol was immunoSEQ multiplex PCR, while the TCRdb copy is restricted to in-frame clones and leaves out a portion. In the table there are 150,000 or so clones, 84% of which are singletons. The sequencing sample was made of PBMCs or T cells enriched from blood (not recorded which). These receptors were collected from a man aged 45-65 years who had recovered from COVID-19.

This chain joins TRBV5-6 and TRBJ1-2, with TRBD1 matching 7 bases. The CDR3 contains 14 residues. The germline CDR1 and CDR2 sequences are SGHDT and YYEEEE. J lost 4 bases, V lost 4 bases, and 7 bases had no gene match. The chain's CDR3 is CASSLRDSFYGYTF. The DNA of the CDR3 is TGTGCCAGCAGCCTCCGGGACAGCTTCTATGGCTACACCTTC.

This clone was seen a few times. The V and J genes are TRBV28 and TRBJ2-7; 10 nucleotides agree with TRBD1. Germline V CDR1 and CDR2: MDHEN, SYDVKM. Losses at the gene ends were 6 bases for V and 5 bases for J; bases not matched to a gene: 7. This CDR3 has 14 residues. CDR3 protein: CASRPGQGGNEQYF. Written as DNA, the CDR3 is TGTGCCAGCAGGCCCGGACAGGGGGGAAACGAGCAGTACTTC.

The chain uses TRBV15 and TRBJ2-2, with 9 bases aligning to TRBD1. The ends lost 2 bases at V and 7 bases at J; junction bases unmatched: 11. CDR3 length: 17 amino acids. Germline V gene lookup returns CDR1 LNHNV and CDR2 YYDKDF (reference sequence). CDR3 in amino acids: CATSRSLGTGSDGELFF. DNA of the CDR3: TGTGCCACCAGCAGATCCTTAGGGACAGGGAGTGACGGGGAGCTGTTTTTT.

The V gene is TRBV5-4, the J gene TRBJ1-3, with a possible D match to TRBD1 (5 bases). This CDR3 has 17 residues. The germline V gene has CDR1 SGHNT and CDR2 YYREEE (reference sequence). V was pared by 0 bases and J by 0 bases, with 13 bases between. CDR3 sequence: CASSLDTGTSSGNTIYF. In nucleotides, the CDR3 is TGTGCCAGCAGCTTGGATACAGGAACCTCCTCTGGAAACACCATATATTTT.

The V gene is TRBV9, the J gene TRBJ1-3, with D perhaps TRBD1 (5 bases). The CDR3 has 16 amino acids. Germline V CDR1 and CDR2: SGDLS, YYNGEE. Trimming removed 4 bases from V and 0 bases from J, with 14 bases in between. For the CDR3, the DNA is TGTGCCAGCAGCCCTATGGGGGGGTTCTCTGGAAACACCATATATTTT. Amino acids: CASSPMGGFSGNTIYF.

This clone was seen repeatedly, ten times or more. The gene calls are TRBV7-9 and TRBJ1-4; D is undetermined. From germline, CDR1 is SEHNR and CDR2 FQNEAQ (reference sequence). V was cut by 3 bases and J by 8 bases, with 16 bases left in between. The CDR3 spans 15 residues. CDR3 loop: CASSFGIPSGEKLFF. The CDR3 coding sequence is TGTGCCAGCAGCTTCGGAATCCCCTCCGGGGAAAAACTGTTTTTT.

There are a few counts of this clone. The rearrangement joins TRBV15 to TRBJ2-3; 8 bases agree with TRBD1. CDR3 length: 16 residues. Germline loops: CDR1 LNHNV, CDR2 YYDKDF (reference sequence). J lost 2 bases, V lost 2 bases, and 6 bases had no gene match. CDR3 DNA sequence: TGTGCCACCAGCAGATTCACAGGGGGTGTCACAGATACGCAGTATTTT. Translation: CATSRFTGGVTDTQYF.

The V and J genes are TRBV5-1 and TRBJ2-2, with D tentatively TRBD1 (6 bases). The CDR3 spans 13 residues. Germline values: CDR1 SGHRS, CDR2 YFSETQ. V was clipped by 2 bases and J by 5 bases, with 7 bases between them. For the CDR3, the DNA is TGCGCCAGCAGCTTACAGGGAACCGGGGAGCTGTTTTTT. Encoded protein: CASSLQGTGELFF.

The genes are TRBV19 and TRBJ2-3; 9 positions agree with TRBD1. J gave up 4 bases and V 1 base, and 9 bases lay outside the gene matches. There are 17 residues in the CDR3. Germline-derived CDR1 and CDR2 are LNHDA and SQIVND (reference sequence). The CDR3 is CASSIVPGTGRADTQYF. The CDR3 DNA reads TGTGCCAGTAGTATAGTCCCCGGGACAGGGAGAGCAGATACGCAGTATTTT. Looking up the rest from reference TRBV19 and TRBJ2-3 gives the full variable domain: DGGITQSPKYLFRKEGQNVTLSCEQNLNHDAMYWYRQDPGQGLRLIYYSQIVNDFQKGDIAEGYSVSREKKESFPLTVTSAQKNPTAFYLCASSIVPGTGRADTQYFGPGTRLTVL.

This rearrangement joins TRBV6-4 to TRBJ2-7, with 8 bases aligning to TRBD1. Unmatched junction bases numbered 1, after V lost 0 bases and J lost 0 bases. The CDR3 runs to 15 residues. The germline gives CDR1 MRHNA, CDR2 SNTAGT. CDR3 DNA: TGTGCCAGCAGTGACTCAACAGGGGGCTCCTACGAGCAGTACTTC. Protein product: CASSDSTGGSYEQYF.

The CDR3 protein is CASSLSGLTDTQYF. As DNA, the CDR3 is TGTGCCAGCAGTCTCAGCGGGCTAACAGATACGCAGTATTTT. V is TRBV6-5 and J is TRBJ2-3; D may be TRBD2 (6 bases). The germline V gene encodes CDR1 MNHEY and CDR2 SVGAGI. The CDR3 runs to 14 residues. V lost 5 bases and J lost 3, with 12 bases in between.

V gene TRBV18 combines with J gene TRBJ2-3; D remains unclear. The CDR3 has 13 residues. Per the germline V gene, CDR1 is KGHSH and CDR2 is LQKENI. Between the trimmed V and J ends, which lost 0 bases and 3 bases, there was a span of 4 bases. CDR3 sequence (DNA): TGTGCCAGCTCACCACCCCAAACAGATACGCAGTATTTT. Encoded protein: CASSPPQTDTQYF. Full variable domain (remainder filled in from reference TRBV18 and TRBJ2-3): NAGVMQNPRHLVRRRGQEARLRCSPMKGHSHVYWYRQLPEEGLKFMVYLQKENIIDESGMPKERFSAEFPKEGPSILRIQQVVRGDSAAYFCASSPPQTDTQYFGPGTRLTVL.

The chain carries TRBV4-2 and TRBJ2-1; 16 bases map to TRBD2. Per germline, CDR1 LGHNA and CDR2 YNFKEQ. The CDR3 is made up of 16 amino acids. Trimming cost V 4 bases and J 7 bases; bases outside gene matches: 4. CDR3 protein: CASSPGTSGGANEQFF. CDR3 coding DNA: TGTGCCAGCAGCCCCGGGACTAGCGGGGGGGCGAATGAGCAGTTCTTC.

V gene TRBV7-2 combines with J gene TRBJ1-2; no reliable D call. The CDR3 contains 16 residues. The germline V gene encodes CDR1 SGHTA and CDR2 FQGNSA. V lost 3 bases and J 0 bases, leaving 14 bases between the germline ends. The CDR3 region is CASSFSPAASNYGYTF. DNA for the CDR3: TGTGCCAGCAGCTTTAGTCCCGCCGCTTCTAACTATGGCTACACCTTC.

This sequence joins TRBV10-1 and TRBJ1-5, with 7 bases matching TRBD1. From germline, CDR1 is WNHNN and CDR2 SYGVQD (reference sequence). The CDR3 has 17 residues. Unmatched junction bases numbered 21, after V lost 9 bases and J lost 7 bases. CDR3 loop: CARRGTALKSGPQPQHF. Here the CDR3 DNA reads TGCGCCAGACGCGGGACAGCGCTCAAATCGGGTCCCCAGCCCCAGCATTTT.

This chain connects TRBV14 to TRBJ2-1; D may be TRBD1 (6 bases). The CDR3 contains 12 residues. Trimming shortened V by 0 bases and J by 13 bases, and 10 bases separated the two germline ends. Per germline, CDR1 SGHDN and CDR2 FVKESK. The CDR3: CASSQDHRVQFF. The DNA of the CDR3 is TGTGCCAGCAGCCAAGATCACAGGGTCCAGTTCTTC.